This is a list of T cell receptor beta chains from one sample in a study of blood T cell repertoires in COVID-19. Libraries were prepared by immunoSEQ multiplex PCR; TCRdb keeps only in-frame clonotypes and omits some of them. Of 340,000 or so clones listed, around 87% are singletons. Sequencing was performed on peripheral blood. Source of these receptors: a man in his forties or fifties with active or convalescent COVID-19. Both conserved end residues are part of each CDR3. The D gene is left open where the match is weak. A clone size is listed for some rows: how often the clone was seen (once, few, many), or a class if it is expanded.

clone_size,cdr3_length,v_call,d_call,j_call,cdr3_aa,cdr3_nt
once,16,TRBV10-3,TRBD1,TRBJ2-5,CAISEGTGAVTETQYF,TGTGCCATCAGTGAGGGTACAGGGGCTGTAACAGAGACCCAGTACTTC
NA,17,TRBV5-5,NA,TRBJ2-1,CASSRRPGDSYYNEQFF,TGTGCCAGCAGTAGACGACCGGGGGACAGTTACTACAATGAGCAGTTCTTC
NA,14,TRBV5-8,TRBD1,TRBJ2-7,CASSTGQGTYEQYF,TGTGCCAGCAGCACAGGACAGGGGACGTACGAGCAGTACTTC
NA,17,TRBV2,TRBD1,TRBJ1-1,CASSRYRDSMRDTEAFF,TGTGCCAGCAGTCGTTACCGGGACAGTATGAGGGACACTGAAGCTTTCTTT
NA,16,TRBV4-1,NA,TRBJ1-2,CASSQRIRGRNYGYTF,TGCGCCAGCAGCCAACGTATCAGGGGTCGGAACTATGGCTACACCTTC
NA,15,TRBV3-1/TRBV3-2,NA,TRBJ2-5,CASSQALSSEETQYF,TGTGCCAGCAGCCAAGCGCTATCTAGCGAGGAGACCCAGTACTTC
NA,17,TRBV6-1,NA,TRBJ1-5,CASSERVSAYSNQPQHF,TGTGCCAGCAGTGAACGCGTCAGCGCCTATAGCAATCAGCCCCAGCATTTT
NA,15,TRBV28,NA,TRBJ1-2,CASSFVGTWAYGYTF,TGTGCCAGCAGTTTCGTCGGGACATGGGCCTATGGCTACACCTTC
NA,15,TRBV5-6,TRBD1,TRBJ1-2,CASSHARQGRAGYTF,TGTGCCAGCAGCCATGCCAGACAGGGTAGGGCTGGCTACACCTTC
NA,15,TRBV30,NA,TRBJ2-7,CAWSVHSGFAYEQYF,TGTGCCTGGAGTGTACATTCGGGGTTCGCCTACGAGCAGTACTTC
NA,16,TRBV7-7,NA,TRBJ2-2,CASSSGTPLNTGELFF,TGTGCCAGCAGCTCCGGGACACCGCTTAACACCGGGGAGCTGTTTTTT
NA,14,TRBV6-5,NA,TRBJ1-5,CASRGNSENQPQHF,TGTGCCAGCAGGGGTAACAGTGAAAATCAGCCCCAGCATTTT
NA,14,TRBV7-2,TRBD2,TRBJ2-3,CASSFSGGADTQYF,TGTGCCAGCAGCTTTAGCGGGGGCGCAGATACGCAGTATTTT
few,14,TRBV5-4,TRBD2,TRBJ2-3,CASSFTAGEDTQYF,TGTGCCAGCAGCTTTACGGCGGGGGAGGATACGCAGTATTTT
NA,15,TRBV6-2/TRBV6-3,TRBD1,TRBJ2-4,CASSRTGTGENIQYF,TGTGCCAGCAGTCGAACCGGGACAGGGGAAAACATTCAGTACTTC
NA,15,TRBV3-1/TRBV3-2,TRBD1,TRBJ1-2,CASSPGGWDRGDYTF,TGTGCCAGCAGCCCAGGAGGTTGGGACAGGGGAGACTACACCTTC
NA,17,TRBV7-2,TRBD2,TRBJ2-5,CASSYRQWRGNQETQYF,TGTGCCAGCAGCTATCGCCAGTGGCGGGGGAACCAAGAGACCCAGTACTTC
NA,14,TRBV27,NA,TRBJ1-2,CASSLRGANYGYTF,TGTGCCAGCAGTTTGCGGGGGGCAAACTATGGCTACACCTTC